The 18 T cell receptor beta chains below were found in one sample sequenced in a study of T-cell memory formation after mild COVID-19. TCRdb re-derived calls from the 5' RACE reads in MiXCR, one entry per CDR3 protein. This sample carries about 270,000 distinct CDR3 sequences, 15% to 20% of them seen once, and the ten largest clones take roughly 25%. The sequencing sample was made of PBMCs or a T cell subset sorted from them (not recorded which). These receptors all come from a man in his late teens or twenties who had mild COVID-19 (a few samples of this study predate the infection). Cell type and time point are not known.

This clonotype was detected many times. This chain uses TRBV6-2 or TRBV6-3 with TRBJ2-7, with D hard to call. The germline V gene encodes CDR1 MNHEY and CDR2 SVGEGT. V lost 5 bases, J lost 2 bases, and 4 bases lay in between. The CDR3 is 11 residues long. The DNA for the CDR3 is TGTGCCAGCAGTCAGGCCTACGAGCAGTACTTC. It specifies CASSQAYEQYF.

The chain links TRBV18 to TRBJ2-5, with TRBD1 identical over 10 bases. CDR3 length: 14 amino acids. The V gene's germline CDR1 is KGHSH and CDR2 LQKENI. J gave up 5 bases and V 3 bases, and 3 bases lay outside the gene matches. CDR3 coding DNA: TGTGCCAGCTCACCGACAGGGGGCAGGGAGACCCAGTACTTC. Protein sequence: CASSPTGGRETQYF.

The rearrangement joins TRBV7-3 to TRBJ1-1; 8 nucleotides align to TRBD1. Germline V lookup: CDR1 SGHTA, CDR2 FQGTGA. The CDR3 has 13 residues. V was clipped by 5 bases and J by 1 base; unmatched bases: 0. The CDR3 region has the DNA TGTGCCAGCAGCCAGGGGGCGAACACTGAAGCTTTCTTT. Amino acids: CASSQGANTEAFF. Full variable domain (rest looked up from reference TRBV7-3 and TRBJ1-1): GAGVSQTPSNKVTEKGKYVELRCDPISGHTALYWYRQSLGQGPEFLIYFQGTGAADDSGLPNDRFFAVRPEGSVSTLKIQRTERGDSAVYLCASSQGANTEAFFGQGTRLTVV.

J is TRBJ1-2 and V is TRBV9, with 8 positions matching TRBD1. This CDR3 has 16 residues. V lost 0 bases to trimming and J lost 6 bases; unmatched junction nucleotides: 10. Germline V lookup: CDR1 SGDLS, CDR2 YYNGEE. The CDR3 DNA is TGTGCCAGCAGCGTAGAAGCGGGGAACAGGGGGAATGGCTACACCTTC. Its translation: CASSVEAGNRGNGYTF. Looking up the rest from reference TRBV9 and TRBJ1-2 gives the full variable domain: DSGVTQTPKHLITATGQRVTLRCSPRSGDLSVYWYQQSLDQGLQFLIQYYNGEERAKGNILERFSAQQFPDLHSELNLSSLELGDSALYFCASSVEAGNRGNGYTFGSGTRLTVV.

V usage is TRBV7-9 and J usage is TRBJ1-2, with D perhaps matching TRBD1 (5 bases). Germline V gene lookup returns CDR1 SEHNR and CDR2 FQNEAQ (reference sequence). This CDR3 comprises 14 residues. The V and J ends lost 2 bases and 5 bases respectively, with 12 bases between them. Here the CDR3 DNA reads TGTGCCAGCAGCTTAACCGGGACCCCATATGGCTACACCTTC. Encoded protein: CASSLTGTPYGYTF.

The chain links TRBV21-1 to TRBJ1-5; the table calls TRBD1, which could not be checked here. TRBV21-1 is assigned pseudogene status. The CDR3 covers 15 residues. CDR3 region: CASSNKGTSNQPQHF. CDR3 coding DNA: TGTGCCAGCAGCAATAAAGGGACCAGCAATCAGCCCCAGCATTTT.

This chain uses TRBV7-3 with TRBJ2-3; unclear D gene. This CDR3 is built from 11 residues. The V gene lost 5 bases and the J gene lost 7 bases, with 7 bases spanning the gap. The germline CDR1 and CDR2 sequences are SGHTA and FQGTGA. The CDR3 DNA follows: TGTGCCAGCAGCCCTCGACATACGCAGTATTTT. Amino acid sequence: CASSPRHTQYF.

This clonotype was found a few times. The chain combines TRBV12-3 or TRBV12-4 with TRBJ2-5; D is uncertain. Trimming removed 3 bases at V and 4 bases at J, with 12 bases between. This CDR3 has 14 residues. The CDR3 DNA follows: TGTGCCAGCAGTTTTCGGCCCCTTGTAGAGACCCAGTACTTC. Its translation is CASSFRPLVETQYF.

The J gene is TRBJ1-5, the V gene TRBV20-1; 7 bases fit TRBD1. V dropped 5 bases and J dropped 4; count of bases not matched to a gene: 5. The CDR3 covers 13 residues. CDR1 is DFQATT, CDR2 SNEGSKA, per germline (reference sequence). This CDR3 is CSAVRGENQPQHF. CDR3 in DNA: TGCAGTGCTGTCAGGGGGGAAAATCAGCCCCAGCATTTT.

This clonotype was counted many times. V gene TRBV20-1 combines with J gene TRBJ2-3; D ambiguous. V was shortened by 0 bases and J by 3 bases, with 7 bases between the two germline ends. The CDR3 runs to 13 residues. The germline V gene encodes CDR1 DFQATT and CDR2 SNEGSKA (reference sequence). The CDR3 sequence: CSAREWATDTQYF. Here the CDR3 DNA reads TGCAGTGCTAGAGAATGGGCTACAGATACGCAGTATTTT.

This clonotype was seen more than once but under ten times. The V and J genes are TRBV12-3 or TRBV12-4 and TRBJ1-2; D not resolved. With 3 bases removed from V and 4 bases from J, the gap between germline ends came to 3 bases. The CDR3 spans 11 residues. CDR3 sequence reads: CASSLSYGYTF. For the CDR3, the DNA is TGTGCCAGCAGTTTGAGCTATGGCTACACCTTC.

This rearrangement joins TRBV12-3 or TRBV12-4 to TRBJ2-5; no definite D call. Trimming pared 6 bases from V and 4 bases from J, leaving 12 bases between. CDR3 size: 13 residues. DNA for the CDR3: TGTGCCAGCAGCCAAGGGCTACCAGAGACCCAGTACTTC. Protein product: CASSQGLPETQYF.

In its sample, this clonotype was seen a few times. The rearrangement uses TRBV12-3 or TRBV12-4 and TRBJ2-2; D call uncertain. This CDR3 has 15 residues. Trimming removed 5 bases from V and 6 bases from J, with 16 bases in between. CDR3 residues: CASSSSPESAGELFF. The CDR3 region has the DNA TGTGCCAGCAGTAGTAGTCCGGAATCAGCCGGGGAGCTGTTTTTT.

The CDR3 coding sequence is TGTGCCAGCAGTCTGGGGGGGCTAAGTGGGGCCAACGTCCTGACTTTC. This encodes CASSLGGLSGANVLTF. V usage is TRBV28 and J usage is TRBJ2-6; D perhaps matches TRBD2 (7 bases). This CDR3 is built from 16 residues. Germline V gene sequence: CDR1 MDHEN, CDR2 SYDVKM. Trimming cost V 5 bases and J 3 bases, with 14 bases left between them.

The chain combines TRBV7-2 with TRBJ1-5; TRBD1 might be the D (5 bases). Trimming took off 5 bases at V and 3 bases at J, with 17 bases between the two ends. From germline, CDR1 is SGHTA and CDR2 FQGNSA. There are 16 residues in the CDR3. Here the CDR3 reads CASSPQWGGDNQPQHF. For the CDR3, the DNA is TGTGCCAGCAGCCCCCAATGGGGGGGAGACAATCAGCCCCAGCATTTT. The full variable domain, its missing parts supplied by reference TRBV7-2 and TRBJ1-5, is GAGVSQSPSNKVTEKGKDVELRCDPISGHTALYWYRQSLGQGLEFLIYFQGNSAPDKSGLPSDRFSAERTGGSVSTLTIQRTQQEDSAVYLCASSPQWGGDNQPQHFGDGTRLSIL.

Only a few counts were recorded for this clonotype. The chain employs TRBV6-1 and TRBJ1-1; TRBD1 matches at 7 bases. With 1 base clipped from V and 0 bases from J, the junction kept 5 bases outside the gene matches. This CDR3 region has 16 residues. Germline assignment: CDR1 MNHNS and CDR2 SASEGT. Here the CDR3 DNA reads TGTGCCAGCAGTGAAGGACAGGGTCCCATGAACACTGAAGCTTTCTTT. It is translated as CASSEGQGPMNTEAFF.

Here the CDR3 reads CASSLEEAGELFF. The DNA for the CDR3 is TGTGCCAGCAGCTTAGAGGAGGCCGGGGAGCTGTTTTTT. The chain has TRBV11-2 and TRBJ2-2; weak D call: TRBD2 (5 bases). This CDR3 is 13 amino acids long. CDR1 and CDR2 from the germline V gene are SGHAT and FQNNGV. Trimming shortened V by 0 bases and J by 6 bases, and 5 bases separated the two germline ends.

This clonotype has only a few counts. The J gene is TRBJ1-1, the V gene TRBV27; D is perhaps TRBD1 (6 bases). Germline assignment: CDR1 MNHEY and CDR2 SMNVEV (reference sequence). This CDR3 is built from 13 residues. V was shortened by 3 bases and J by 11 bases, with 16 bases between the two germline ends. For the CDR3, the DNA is TGTGCCAGCAGTTTTCGGGGGCGCTTCCGGGCTTTCTTT. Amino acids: CASSFRGRFRAFF.